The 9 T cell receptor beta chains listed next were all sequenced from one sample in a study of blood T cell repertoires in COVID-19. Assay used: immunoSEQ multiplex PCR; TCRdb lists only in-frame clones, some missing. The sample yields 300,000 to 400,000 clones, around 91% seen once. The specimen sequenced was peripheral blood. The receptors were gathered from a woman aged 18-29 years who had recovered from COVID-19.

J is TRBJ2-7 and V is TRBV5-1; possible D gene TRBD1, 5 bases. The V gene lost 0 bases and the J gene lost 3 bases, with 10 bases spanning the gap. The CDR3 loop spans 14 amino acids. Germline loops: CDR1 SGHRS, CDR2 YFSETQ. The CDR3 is CASSLEAGFYEQYV. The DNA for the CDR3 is TGCGCCAGCAGCTTGGAGGCAGGGTTCTACGAGCAGTACGTC.

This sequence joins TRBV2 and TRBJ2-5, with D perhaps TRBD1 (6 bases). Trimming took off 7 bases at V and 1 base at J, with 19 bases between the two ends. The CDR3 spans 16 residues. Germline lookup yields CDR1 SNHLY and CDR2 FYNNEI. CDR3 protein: CASNPLGAGVQETQYF. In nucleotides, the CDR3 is TGTGCCAGCAACCCGCTGGGGGCGGGCGTCCAAGAGACCCAGTACTTC.

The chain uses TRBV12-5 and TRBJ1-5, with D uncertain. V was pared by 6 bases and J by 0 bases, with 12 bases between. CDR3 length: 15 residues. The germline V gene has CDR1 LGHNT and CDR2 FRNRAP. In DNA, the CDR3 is TGTGCTAGTGGCTTAGGAGGGTTTAGCAATCAGCCCCAGCATTTT. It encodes CASGLGGFSNQPQHF.

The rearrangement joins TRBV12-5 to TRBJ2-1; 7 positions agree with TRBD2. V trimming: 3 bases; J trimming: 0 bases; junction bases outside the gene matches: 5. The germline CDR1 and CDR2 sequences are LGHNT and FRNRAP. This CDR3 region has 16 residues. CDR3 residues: CASGLSGRASYNEQFF. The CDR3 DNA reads TGTGCTAGTGGTTTAAGTGGGAGGGCCTCCTACAATGAGCAGTTCTTC.

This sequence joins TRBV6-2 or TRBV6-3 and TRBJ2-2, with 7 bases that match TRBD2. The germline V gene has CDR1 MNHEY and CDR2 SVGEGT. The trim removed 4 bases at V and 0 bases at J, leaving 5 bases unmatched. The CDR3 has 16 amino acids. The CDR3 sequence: CASSSREAANTGELFF. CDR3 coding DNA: TGTGCCAGCAGTTCCCGGGAGGCCGCGAACACCGGGGAGCTGTTTTTT.

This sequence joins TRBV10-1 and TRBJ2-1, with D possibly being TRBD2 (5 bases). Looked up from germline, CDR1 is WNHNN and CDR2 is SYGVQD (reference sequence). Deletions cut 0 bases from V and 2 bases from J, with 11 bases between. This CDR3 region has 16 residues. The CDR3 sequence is CASSESRSGPYNEQFF. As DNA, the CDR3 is TGCGCCAGCAGTGAGTCGAGAAGCGGTCCCTACAATGAGCAGTTCTTC.

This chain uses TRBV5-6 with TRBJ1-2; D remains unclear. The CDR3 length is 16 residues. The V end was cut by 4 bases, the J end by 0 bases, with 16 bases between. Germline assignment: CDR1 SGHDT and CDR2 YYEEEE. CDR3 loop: CASSPRPAYTNYGYTF. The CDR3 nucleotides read TGTGCCAGCAGCCCGAGACCAGCGTACACTAACTATGGCTACACCTTC.

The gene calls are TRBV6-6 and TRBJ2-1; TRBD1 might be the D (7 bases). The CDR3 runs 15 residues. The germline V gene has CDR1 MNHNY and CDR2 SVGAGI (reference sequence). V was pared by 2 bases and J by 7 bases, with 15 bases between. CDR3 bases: TGTGCCAGCAGTTACCCTGCCAGGGGGGTTAATGAGCAGTTCTTC. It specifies CASSYPARGVNEQFF.

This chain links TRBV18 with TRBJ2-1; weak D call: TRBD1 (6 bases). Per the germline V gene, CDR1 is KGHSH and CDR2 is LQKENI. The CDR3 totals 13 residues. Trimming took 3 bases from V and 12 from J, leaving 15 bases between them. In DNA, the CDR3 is TGTGCCAGCTCACCCACTGGGGGCCGTGGGCAGTTCTTC. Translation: CASSPTGGRGQFF.